This TCR beta chain comes out of a study of shared clonotypes between healthy human individuals. The CDR3 totals 14 residues. Germline V gives CDR1 MNHNS, CDR2 SASEGT. V gave up 5 bases and J gave up 5 bases; unmatched junction bases: 2. Libraries were prepared by immunoSEQ multiplex PCR; TCRdb keeps only in-frame clonotypes and omits some of them. The sample shows approximately 980,000 clones, approximately 80% of them seen only once. This rearrangement joins TRBV6-1 to TRBJ2-4; TRBD2 matches at 11 bases. Sequencing was done on a sample of memory CD4+ T cells sorted from blood. Indicated subset: CD45RA-negative fraction. This TCR derives from a man aged 18 to 30 in good health. The CDR3 region is CASSKGLAENIQYF. Here the CDR3 DNA reads TGTGCCAGCAGTAAGGGACTAGCGGAAAACATTCAGTACTTC.